This T cell receptor beta chain was captured by sequencing in a study of T cells after yellow fever vaccination. On the study more broadly: Where fractions had low cell numbers, libraries were prepared from them with the SMART-Seq v4 Ultra Low Input RNA kit. General study findings and limits: Booster sampling recovered most clones from primary vaccination (nearly 98% CD4, approximately 90% CD8). FACS-sorted repertoires might harbor abundant contaminating clonotypes from the bulk population.

This CDR3 is 15 amino acids long. Trimming removed 4 bases at V and 7 bases at J, with 16 bases between. CDR1 is LGHNA, CDR2 YSLEER, per germline. This clonotype was detected only a few times. The antigen remains unidentified. TCRdb analysed the 5' RACE reads with MiXCR anew, one entry per CDR3 protein. This sample has about 350,000 distinct CDR3 sequences, with 4.1% found just once. This TCR was recovered from a man younger than 35 who received the YFV17D yellow fever vaccine. J is TRBJ1-4 and V is TRBV4-3; weak D call: TRBD1 (6 bases). The sequencing here drew on PBMCs, taken 5 days after the yellow fever booster vaccination. CDR3 residues: CASSLSPAGVEKLFF. The CDR3 bases are TGCGCCAGCAGCCTCAGCCCCGCAGGGGTTGAAAAACTGTTTTTT.